The 24 T cell receptor beta chains below were found in one sample sequenced in a study of cytomegalovirus exposure and HLA in healthy donors. With 60 Vbeta and 13 Jbeta primers, the PCR was carried out. Sequencing was performed with immunoSEQ multiplex PCR; in TCRdb, only in-frame clones are kept and a portion is missing. This table has about 180,000 clones, around 80% appearing once. Sequenced material: PBMCs. Receptors originate from a woman between 25 and 40 years old in good health and CMV-seropositive.

CDR3 coding DNA: TGTGCCAGCAGTCTCGACCAGACAGTACCCGGGGCCAACGTCCTGACTTTC. Amino acids: CASSLDQTVPGANVLTF. The gene calls are TRBV2 and TRBJ2-6; the D gene is possibly TRBD1 (5 bases). Germline V gives CDR1 SNHLY, CDR2 FYNNEI. V gave up 5 bases and J gave up 4 bases, with 18 bases separating them. The CDR3 covers 17 residues.

This clone was seen only a few times. The chain combines TRBV19 with TRBJ2-3, with 9 bases identical to TRBD2. Germline V lookup: CDR1 LNHDA, CDR2 SQIVND (reference sequence). Trimming took 0 bases from V and 2 from J; bases not matched to a gene: 9. The CDR3 extends over 18 amino acids. Here the CDR3 reads CASSIDFTAGGTTDTQYF. The CDR3, as DNA: TGTGCCAGTAGTATAGATTTTACAGCGGGGGGCACCACAGATACGCAGTATTTT.

The chain employs TRBV19 and TRBJ1-4; 7 nucleotides match TRBD1. The germline V gene encodes CDR1 LNHDA and CDR2 SQIVND (reference sequence). The junction had 5 bases not matched to a gene; V was cut back by 4 bases and J by 6 bases. The CDR3 is 14 amino acids. Here the CDR3 reads CASSKQGTDEKLFF. CDR3 DNA: TGTGCCAGTAGTAAACAGGGGACAGATGAAAAACTGTTTTTT.

V gene TRBV5-8 combines with J gene TRBJ1-5; TRBD1 is a possible D gene (6 bases). Germline V gene sequence: CDR1 SGHTS, CDR2 YDEGEE. The germline V and J ends were trimmed by 5 bases and 6 bases, with 15 bases remaining between them. This CDR3 is 14 amino acids long. The CDR3 is CASRFQGRGQPQHF. The CDR3 DNA reads as TGTGCCAGCAGATTTCAGGGGAGGGGTCAGCCCCAGCATTTT.

This rearrangement joins TRBV4-3 to TRBJ2-7, with 12 bases identical to TRBD1. Germline V gives CDR1 LGHNA, CDR2 YSLEER. J gave up 0 bases and V 2 bases, and 8 bases lay outside the gene matches. This CDR3 region has 18 residues. As DNA, the CDR3 is TGCGCCAGCAGCCAACGGGACAGGGGGCGCGAAAGCTCCTACGAGCAGTACTTC. Translation: CASSQRDRGRESSYEQYF.

The CDR3 is CASHPGGADTQYF. The CDR3, as DNA: TGTGCCAGTCACCCAGGGGGCGCAGATACGCAGTATTTT. The chain carries TRBV19 and TRBJ2-3; 8 bases are shared with TRBD1. The V and J ends lost 8 bases and 4 bases, in that order; junction bases with no gene match: 5. Germline values: CDR1 LNHDA, CDR2 SQIVND (reference sequence). This CDR3 has 13 residues. The variable domain in full, completed from reference TRBV19 and TRBJ2-3, reads DGGITQSPKYLFRKEGQNVTLSCEQNLNHDAMYWYRQDPGQGLRLIYYSQIVNDFQKGDIAEGYSVSREKKESFPLTVTSAQKNPTAFYLCASHPGGADTQYFGPGTRLTVL.

This clone was observed once. The J gene is TRBJ2-3, the V gene TRBV28; 8 bases are shared with TRBD2. J was trimmed by 3 bases and V by 2 bases; bases with no gene match: 7. This CDR3 region has 16 residues. Germline-derived CDR1 and CDR2 are MDHEN and SYDVKM. DNA for the CDR3: TGTGCCAGCAGTTTACCGGGACTAGAGAGGACAGATACGCAGTATTTT. Protein sequence: CASSLPGLERTDTQYF.

This rearrangement joins TRBV6-6 to TRBJ1-4; no firm D call. The CDR3 totals 12 residues. Germline V gives CDR1 MNHNY, CDR2 SVGAGI (reference sequence). Trimming stripped 2 bases from V and 7 bases from J, with 5 bases between. The CDR3 DNA reads as TGTGCCAGCAGTTACAGGAGTGAAAAACTGTTTTTT. Translation gives CASSYRSEKLFF.

The rearrangement joins TRBV15 to TRBJ2-1; D not certain. The germline V gene encodes CDR1 LNHNV and CDR2 YYDKDF (reference sequence). V lost 2 bases to trimming and J lost 3 bases, with 11 bases between them. The CDR3 extends over 15 amino acids. The CDR3 DNA reads TGTGCCACCAGCAGACCCCGCAGTGGCTACAATGAGCAGTTCTTC. It codes for CATSRPRSGYNEQFF.

The chain is built from TRBV7-9 and TRBJ1-3; 7 nucleotides align to TRBD1. CDR3 length equals 14 residues. The junction had 6 bases not matched to a gene; V was cut back by 5 bases and J by 5 bases. The germline CDR1 and CDR2 sequences are SEHNR and FQNEAQ (reference sequence). CDR3 sequence reads: CASSPSGQRNTIYF. The CDR3 DNA reads as TGTGCCAGCAGCCCCTCGGGACAGCGAAACACCATATATTTT. The entire variable domain, with the rest obtained from reference TRBV7-9 and TRBJ1-3, is as follows: DTGVSQNPRHKITKRGQNVTFRCDPISEHNRLYWYRQTLGQGPEFLTYFQNEAQLEKSRLLSDRFSAERPKGSFSTLEIQRTEQGDSAMYLCASSPSGQRNTIYFGEGSWLTVV.

For this clone: Given the absence of the conserved phenylalanine or tryptophan at the CDR3 end, a read error is likely. The chain uses TRBV25-1 and TRBJ2-7; 7 bases are shared with TRBD1. V was pared by 3 bases and J by 5 bases, with 4 bases of the junction left unmatched. Germline lookup yields CDR1 MGHDK and CDR2 SYGVNS. The CDR3 totals 13 residues. CDR3 DNA: TGTGCCAGCAGTGACCCTGACAGGGACGAGCAGTACCTC. It encodes CASSDPDRDEQYL.

The V call is TRBV30, the J call TRBJ1-6; D perhaps matches TRBD1 (6 bases). There are 12 residues in the CDR3. Looked up from germline, CDR1 is GTSNPN and CDR2 is SVGIG (reference sequence). Trimming stripped 2 bases from V and 14 bases from J, with 13 bases between. This chain's CDR3 is CAWSQTGTALHF. CDR3 nucleotides: TGTGCCTGGAGTCAAACAGGGACGGCCCTCCACTTT.

This chain connects TRBV7-2 to TRBJ2-3; TRBD2 is a possible D gene (5 bases). The CDR3 is made up of 11 amino acids. The germline CDR1 and CDR2 sequences are SGHTA and FQGNSA. V lost 4 bases and J 8 bases, leaving 7 bases between the germline ends. As DNA, the CDR3 is TGTGCCAGCAGCTCCAGCGGTACGCAGTATTTT. Amino acid sequence: CASSSSGTQYF.

This chain links TRBV11-2 with TRBJ2-3; D is possibly TRBD1 (6 bases). Looked up from germline, CDR1 is SGHAT and CDR2 is FQNNGV. V was cut by 0 bases and J by 3 bases, with 13 bases left in between. This CDR3 comprises 16 residues. The CDR3 spells CASSLEGGPGTDTQYF. The CDR3 nucleotides are TGTGCCAGCAGCTTAGAAGGGGGACCCGGAACAGATACGCAGTATTTT.

The rearrangement links TRBV2 to TRBJ2-3, with a tentative D call TRBD2 (5 bases). This CDR3 comprises 14 residues. V shed 4 bases and J shed 2 bases, with 10 bases lying between them. The germline V gene has CDR1 SNHLY and CDR2 FYNNEI. This CDR3 reads CASSVSGPTDTQYF. Written as DNA, the CDR3 is TGTGCCAGCAGTGTAAGCGGTCCCACAGATACGCAGTATTTT. The variable domain in full, completed from reference TRBV2 and TRBJ2-3, reads EPEVTQTPSHQVTQMGQEVILRCVPISNHLYFYWYRQILGQKVEFLVSFYNNEISEKSEIFDDQFSVERPDGSNFTLKIRSTKLEDSAMYFCASSVSGPTDTQYFGPGTRLTVL.

This clone was counted between two and nine times. The V and J genes are TRBV19 and TRBJ2-7; TRBD1 agrees at 7 bases. The CDR3 contains 15 residues. V lost 4 bases and J lost 0; bases outside the gene matches: 6. The germline V gene has CDR1 LNHDA and CDR2 SQIVND (reference sequence). CDR3 bases: TGTGCCAGTAGTAAGGGACAGTTTTTCTCCTACGAGCAGTACTTC. As protein: CASSKGQFFSYEQYF.

J is TRBJ2-5 and V is TRBV28; a weak D match, TRBD2 (6 bases). V shed 3 bases and J shed 5 bases, with 16 bases lying between them. Germline V gives CDR1 MDHEN, CDR2 SYDVKM. The CDR3 has 15 residues. CDR3 region: CASSFKVAEGETQYF. The CDR3 DNA sequence: TGTGCCAGCAGTTTCAAAGTAGCGGAGGGGGAGACCCAGTACTTC.

The gene calls are TRBV30 and TRBJ1-2; maybe TRBD1 (6 bases). CDR1 GTSNPN and CDR2 SVGIG come from the germline V gene (reference sequence). Trimming left V 7 bases short and J 0 bases short, with 12 bases between. CDR3 size: 13 residues. In DNA form, the CDR3 reads TGTGCCTCGCCAAGGACAGCTAACTATGGCTACACCTTC. Translated, it gives CASPRTANYGYTF. Full variable domain (missing parts from reference TRBV30 and TRBJ1-2): SQTIHQWPATLVQPVGSPLSLECTVEGTSNPNLYWYRQAAGRGLQLLFYSVGIGQISSEVPQNLSASRPQDRQFILSSKKLLLSDSGFYLCASPRTANYGYTFGSGTRLTVV.

This clone has just one count. The chain joins TRBV7-2 to TRBJ1-5; weak D call: TRBD1 (5 bases). Deletions cut 9 bases from V and 4 bases from J, with 19 bases between. Germline V gene lookup returns CDR1 SGHTA and CDR2 FQGNSA. The CDR3 runs 15 residues. The CDR3 DNA follows: TGTGCCAGTTCCCATGAGTGGGGCCGGAATCAGCCCCAGCATTTT. Translated: CASSHEWGRNQPQHF.

V is TRBV6-1 and J is TRBJ2-6, with D hard to call. V was pared by 1 base and J by 0 bases, with 10 bases between. Looked up from germline, CDR1 is MNHNS and CDR2 is SASEGT. The CDR3 sequence is 17 residues long. CDR3 amino acids: CASSEEQPLSGANVLTF. The CDR3 region has the DNA TGTGCCAGCAGTGAAGAACAGCCCCTCTCTGGGGCCAACGTCCTGACTTTC.

The chain couples TRBV27 to TRBJ2-3; 12 nucleotides match TRBD2. Germline V gene sequence: CDR1 MNHEY, CDR2 SMNVEV (reference sequence). The CDR3 extends over 15 amino acids. Losses at the gene ends were 2 bases for V and 4 bases for J; bases not matched to a gene: 1. The CDR3 sequence: CASSLLAGGSDTQYF. DNA of the CDR3: TGTGCCAGCAGTTTACTAGCGGGGGGGTCAGATACGCAGTATTTT.

The J gene is TRBJ2-4, the V gene TRBV4-3, with D perhaps matching TRBD2 (5 bases). V was clipped by 0 bases and J by 0 bases, with 21 bases between them. Germline V gene sequence: CDR1 LGHNA, CDR2 YSLEER. This CDR3 has 20 residues. CDR3 nucleotide sequence: TGCGCCAGCAGCCAAGATCGCCTAGCTTTTCCTGCCCCAGCCAAAAACATTCAGTACTTC. Translated, it gives CASSQDRLAFPAPAKNIQYF.

V usage is TRBV6-5 and J usage is TRBJ1-4; TRBD1 matches 7 bases. Per the germline V gene, CDR1 is MNHEY and CDR2 is SVGAGI. The length of the CDR3 is 14 residues. Trimming cost V 6 bases and J 8 bases; bases outside gene matches: 9. The CDR3 sequence is CASRLQGLQEKLFF. The CDR3 DNA is TGTGCCAGCAGGCTACAGGGGCTCCAGGAAAAACTGTTTTTT.

This chain joins TRBV2 and TRBJ2-5; TRBD1 might be the D (7 bases). Trimming shortened V by 1 base and J by 7 bases, and 10 bases separated the two germline ends. The germline V gene has CDR1 SNHLY and CDR2 FYNNEI. This CDR3 contains 13 residues. CDR3 sequence: CASSEGQGGTQYF. The DNA for the CDR3 is TGTGCCAGCAGTGAAGGGCAGGGGGGGACCCAGTACTTC.